The rows below give T cell receptor beta chains drawn from one sample of a study of T cell repertoires in cytomegalovirus infection. TCRdb passed the reads through MiXCR, listing each CDR3 protein once. The sample records about 770,000 distinct CDR3 sequences, around 29% being singletons. Their antigen targets remain unknown. The sample here was cultured CD8+ T cells from PBMCs, taken from culture after CMV antigen stimulation. These receptors all stem from a human donor in good health (CMV status not recorded). Some clones in this sample may be carry-over from other donors' samples. CDR3s leave out the opening cysteine and the closing phenylalanine or tryptophan. Clone size appears in some rows only: once, few, many, or a class for an expanded clone.

V gene	J gene	clone size	CDR3 protein
TRBV7-9	TRBJ2-5	few	ASSPYLGHGEETQY
TRBV20-1	TRBJ2-1	few	SARASGGFEQF
TRBV7-3	TRBJ2-7	few	ASRKGGQGAYEQY
TRBV6-6	TRBJ1-1	many	ASSYGAEAF
TRBV7-9	TRBJ1-4	NA	AGQGAESGKLF
TRBV7-6	TRBJ2-5	few	ASSPLGRGQETQY
TRBV7-7	TRBJ2-1	NA	ASSLGGAPNEQF
TRBV4-1	TRBJ2-2	NA	ASSHTEGGELF
TRBV11-2	TRBJ2-4	NA	ASSLGVGSGVAKNIQY
TRBV7-3	TRBJ1-5	many	ASSLTGVSNQPQH
TRBV20-1	TRBJ2-1	few	SARGSSGGSEQF
TRBV9	TRBJ1-1	NA	ASSVETGTANTEAF
TRBV5-6	TRBJ2-5	NA	ASSPETRYQETQY
TRBV7-6	TRBJ2-6	many	ASSLARQGSGANVLT
TRBV19	TRBJ1-5	NA	ASSIGWDVNQPQH
TRBV7-6	TRBJ1-1	many	ASSLAPDWGTEAF
TRBV4-1	TRBJ1-3	few	ASSQEVLSGNTIY
TRBV24-1	TRBJ2-1	few	ATRGDRGVEQF
TRBV4-2	TRBJ1-5	NA	ASSPHGGRNQPQH
TRBV6-5	TRBJ1-1	many	ASSLTRRGNTEAF
TRBV29-1	TRBJ1-2	few	SVEEGTGRGYT
TRBV4-1	TRBJ1-4	NA	ASSQNPRFGEKLF
TRBV11-2	TRBJ2-2	few	ASSPSRGQVNTGELF
TRBV15	TRBJ1-3	NA	ATSSGTGSGNTIY
TRBV7-4	TRBJ2-2	few	ASSRYTGDTGELF
TRBV28	TRBJ2-3	NA	ASSPPVDTQY
TRBV7-9	TRBJ2-1	few	ASSLVGSGYYFNEQF
TRBV9	TRBJ2-3	NA	ASTSRGPTDTQY
TRBV4-1	TRBJ2-3	few	ASSQVLLGADTQY
TRBV2	TRBJ1-4	few	ASRELPTNEKLF
TRBV14	TRBJ1-6	few	ASSQVGRNSPLH
TRBV4-1	TRBJ2-5	NA	ASSQVGGPQETQY
TRBV24-1	TRBJ1-5	NA	ATSDLSRINSNQPQH
TRBV4-1	TRBJ2-1	NA	ASSQGGQDLNEQF
TRBV7-6	TRBJ1-1	many	ASSFGRTSEAF
TRBV29-1	TRBJ1-1	few	SVGPLIRGPRLNTEAF
TRBV12-3/TRBV12-4	TRBJ1-6	few	ASSFLPGPRPTAYNSPLH
TRBV6-5	TRBJ2-5	NA	ASSYYRTSGEETQY
TRBV6-8	TRBJ2-1	NA	ASTETVAGPYNEQF
TRBV2	TRBJ2-1	NA	ASGDRGRPNEQF
TRBV4-3	TRBJ2-1	NA	ASSQDPGGPHNEQF
TRBV4-1	TRBJ2-1	few	ASSRLSGGSYNEQF
TRBV4-1	TRBJ1-5	NA	ASSQDNGENQPQH
TRBV4-2	TRBJ1-4	NA	ASSHISGPREVTLF
TRBV7-9	TRBJ1-4	NA	ASSPTGTGSGKLF
TRBV19	TRBJ2-5	NA	ASSMLQKSETQY
TRBV27	TRBJ2-7	once	ASSLTTTGDEQY
TRBV9	TRBJ2-1	NA	ASSPGQGVPPREF
TRBV10-3	TRBJ2-3	NA	AISEGGTDTQY
TRBV7-8	TRBJ2-2	few	ASSLQPGLITGELF
TRBV27	TRBJ2-7	few	ASTLGGQNPGEQY
TRBV6-6	TRBJ1-1	few	ASSYGREGMGTEAF
TRBV10-2	TRBJ2-6	NA	ASSEKVGSGTGANVLT
TRBV6-5	TRBJ2-3	once	ASSYGSSGGQLQQY
TRBV5-5	TRBJ2-2	NA	ASSPDGELF
TRBV7-9	TRBJ2-1	few	ASSLFRMRTGGRNEQF